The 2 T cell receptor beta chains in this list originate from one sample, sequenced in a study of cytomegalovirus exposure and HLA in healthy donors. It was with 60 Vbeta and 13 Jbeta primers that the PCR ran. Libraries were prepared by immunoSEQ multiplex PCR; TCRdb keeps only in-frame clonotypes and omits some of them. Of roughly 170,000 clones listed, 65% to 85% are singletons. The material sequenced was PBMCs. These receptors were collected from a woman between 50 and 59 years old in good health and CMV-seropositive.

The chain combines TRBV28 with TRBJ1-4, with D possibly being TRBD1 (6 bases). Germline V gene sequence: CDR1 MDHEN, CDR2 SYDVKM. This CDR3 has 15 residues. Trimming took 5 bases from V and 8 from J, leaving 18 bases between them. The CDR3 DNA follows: TGTGCCAGCAGTCCCCGCGGAGGGGGGGCCGAAAAACTGTTTTTT. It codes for CASSPRGGGAEKLFF. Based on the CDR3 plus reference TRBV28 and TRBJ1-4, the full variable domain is DVKVTQSSRYLVKRTGEKVFLECVQDMDHENMFWYRQDPGLGLRLIYFSYDVKMKEKGDIPEGYSVSREKKERFSLILESASTNQTSMYLCASSPRGGGAEKLFFGSGTQLSVL.

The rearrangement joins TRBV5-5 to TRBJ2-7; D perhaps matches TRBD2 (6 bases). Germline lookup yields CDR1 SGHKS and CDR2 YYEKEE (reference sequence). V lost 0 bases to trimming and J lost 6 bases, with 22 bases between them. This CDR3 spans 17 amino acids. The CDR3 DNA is TGTGCCAGCAGCTTGGCCGTTTCGGGGGAGCCCTGGGGCGAGCAGTACTTC. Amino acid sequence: CASSLAVSGEPWGEQYF.